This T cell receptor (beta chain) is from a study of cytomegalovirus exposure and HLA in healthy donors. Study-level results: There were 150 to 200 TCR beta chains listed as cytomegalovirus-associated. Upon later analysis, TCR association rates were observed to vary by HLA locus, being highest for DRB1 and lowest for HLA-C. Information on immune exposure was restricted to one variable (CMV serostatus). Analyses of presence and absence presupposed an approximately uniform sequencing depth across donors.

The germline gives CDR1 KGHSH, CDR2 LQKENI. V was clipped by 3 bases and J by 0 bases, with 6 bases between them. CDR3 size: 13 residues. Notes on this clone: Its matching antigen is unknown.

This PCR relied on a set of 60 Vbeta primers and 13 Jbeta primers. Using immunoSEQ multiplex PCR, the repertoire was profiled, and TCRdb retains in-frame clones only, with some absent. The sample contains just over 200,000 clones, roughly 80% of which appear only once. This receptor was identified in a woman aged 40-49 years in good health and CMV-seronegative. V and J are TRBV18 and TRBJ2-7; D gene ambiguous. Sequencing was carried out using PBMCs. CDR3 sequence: CASSPENSYEQYF. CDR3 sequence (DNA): TGTGCCAGCTCACCGGAGAACTCCTACGAGCAGTACTTC.